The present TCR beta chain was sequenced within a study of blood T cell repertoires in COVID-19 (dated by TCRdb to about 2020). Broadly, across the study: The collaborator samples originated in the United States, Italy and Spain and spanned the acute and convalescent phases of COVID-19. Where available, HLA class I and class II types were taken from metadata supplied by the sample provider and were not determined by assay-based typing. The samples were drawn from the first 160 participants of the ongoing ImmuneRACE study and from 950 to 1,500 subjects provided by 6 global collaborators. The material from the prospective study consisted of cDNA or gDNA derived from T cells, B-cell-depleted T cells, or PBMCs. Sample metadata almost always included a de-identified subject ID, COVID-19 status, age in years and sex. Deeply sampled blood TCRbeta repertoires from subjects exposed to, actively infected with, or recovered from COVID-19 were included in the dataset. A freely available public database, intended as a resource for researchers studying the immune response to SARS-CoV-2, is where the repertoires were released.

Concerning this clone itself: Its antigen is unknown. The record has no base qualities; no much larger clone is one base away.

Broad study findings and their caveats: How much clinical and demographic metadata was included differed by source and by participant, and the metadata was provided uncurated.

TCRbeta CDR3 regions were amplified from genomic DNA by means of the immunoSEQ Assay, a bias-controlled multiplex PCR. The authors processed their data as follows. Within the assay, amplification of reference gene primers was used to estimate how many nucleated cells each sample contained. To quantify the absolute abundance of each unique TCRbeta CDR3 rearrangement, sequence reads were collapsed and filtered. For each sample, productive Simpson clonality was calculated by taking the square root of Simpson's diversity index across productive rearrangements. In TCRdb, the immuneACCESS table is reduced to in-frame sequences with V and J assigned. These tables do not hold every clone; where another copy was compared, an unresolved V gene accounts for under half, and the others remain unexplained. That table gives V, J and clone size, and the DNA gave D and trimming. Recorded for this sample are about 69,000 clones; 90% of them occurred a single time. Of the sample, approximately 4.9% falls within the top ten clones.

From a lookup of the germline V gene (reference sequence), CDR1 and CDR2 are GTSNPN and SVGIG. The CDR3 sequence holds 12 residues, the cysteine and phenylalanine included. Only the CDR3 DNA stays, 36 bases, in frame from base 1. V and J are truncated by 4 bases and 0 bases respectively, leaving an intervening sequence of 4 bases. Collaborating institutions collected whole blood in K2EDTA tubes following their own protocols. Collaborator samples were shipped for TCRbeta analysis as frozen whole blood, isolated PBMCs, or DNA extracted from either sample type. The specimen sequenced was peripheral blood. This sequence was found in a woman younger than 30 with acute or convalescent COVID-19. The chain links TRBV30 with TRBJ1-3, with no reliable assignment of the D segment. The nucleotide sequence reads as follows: TGTGCCTGGAAGCACTCTGGAAACACCATATATTTT. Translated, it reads CAWKHSGNTIYF.